This passage covers 4 T cell receptor beta chains from one sample sequenced in a study of cytomegalovirus exposure and HLA in healthy donors (TCRdb year 2017). Libraries came from the immunoSEQ multiplex PCR assay. For the multiplex PCR, a mixture combining 60 forward primers for TCR Vbeta segments and 13 reverse primers for TCR Jbeta segments was used. Imported from immuneACCESS, the table was reduced by TCRdb to in-frame sequences with V and J called. These copies leave out some clones; in studies compared against another copy, an unresolved V gene accounts for under half, and the cause of the remainder is not known. This sample is represented by under 150,000 clones; 80% to 85% of them were singletons. The ten largest make up roughly 1.2% of the sample. The sequencing sample was made of PBMCs. The source is a boy younger than 18 in good health and CMV-seronegative.

This chain connects TRBV7-2 to TRBJ2-1, with a possible D match to TRBD2 (5 bases). Between the trimmed V and J ends, which lost 1 base and 6 bases, there was a span of 10 bases. The germline V gene encodes CDR1 SGHTA and CDR2 FQGNSA. This CDR3 is 14 amino acids long. The CDR3 spells CASSLGLPSNEQFF. CDR3 nucleotides: TGTGCCAGCAGCTTAGGACTACCGTCCAATGAGCAGTTCTTC.

V usage is TRBV30 and J usage is TRBJ2-7; D is unresolved. This CDR3 is built from 11 residues. Germline V gene data show CDR1 as GTSNPN and CDR2 as SVGIG (reference sequence). The germline V and J ends were trimmed by 2 bases and 1 base, with 3 bases remaining between them. In DNA form, the CDR3 reads TGTGCCTGGAGTACTTCCTACGAGCAGTACTTC. Its translation: CAWSTSYEQYF. The variable domain in full, completed from reference TRBV30 and TRBJ2-7, reads SQTIHQWPATLVQPVGSPLSLECTVEGTSNPNLYWYRQAAGRGLQLLFYSVGIGQISSEVPQNLSASRPQDRQFILSSKKLLLSDSGFYLCAWSTSYEQYFGPGTRLTVT.

This clone was seen a single time. The chain uses TRBV7-9 and TRBJ2-7; the D gene is possibly TRBD1 (5 bases). The CDR3 totals 12 residues. V lost 3 bases and J lost 7, with 10 bases in between. From germline, CDR1 is SEHNR and CDR2 FQNEAQ (reference sequence). The CDR3 loop reads CASSFDSLEQYF. The CDR3 DNA follows: TGTGCCAGCAGCTTCGACAGCCTTGAGCAGTACTTC.

The CDR3 DNA reads as TGTGCCAGCAGCCAAGCTAGCGGGCAATTCAATGAGCAGTTCTTC. Translated, it gives CASSQASGQFNEQFF. The rearrangement joins TRBV4-2 to TRBJ2-1; 8 bases fit TRBD2. This CDR3 spans 15 amino acids. V trimming: 1 base; J trimming: 6 bases; junction bases outside the gene matches: 5. The V gene's germline CDR1 is LGHNA and CDR2 YNFKEQ.